Given below is one TCR beta chain in context. This entry comes from a study of T-cell reconstitution after alpha-beta-depleted transplantation in children. Between the trimmed V and J ends, which lost 6 bases and 1 base, there was a span of 15 bases. Germline CDR1 is SGHRS and CDR2 is YFSETQ. The CDR3 covers 15 residues. For TCRbeta, the library was prepared with unique molecular identifiers. One entry per CDR3 protein, called by TCRdb with MiXCR from the PCR reads. Altogether hundreds of thousands of distinct CDR3 sequences are present, roughly 14% being singletons, with the ten largest covering 3.5% to 4.5%.

The clonotype was recovered from a human donor who donated a stem cell graft to a child with Fanconi anemia. The chain employs TRBV5-1 and TRBJ2-3, with a possible D match to TRBD1 (5 bases). Sequencing was performed on PBMCs, taken from the stem cell graft. The CDR3: CASTRGAGGTDTQYF. Written as DNA, the CDR3 is TGCGCCAGCACCCGTGGGGCAGGCGGCACAGATACGCAGTATTTT.